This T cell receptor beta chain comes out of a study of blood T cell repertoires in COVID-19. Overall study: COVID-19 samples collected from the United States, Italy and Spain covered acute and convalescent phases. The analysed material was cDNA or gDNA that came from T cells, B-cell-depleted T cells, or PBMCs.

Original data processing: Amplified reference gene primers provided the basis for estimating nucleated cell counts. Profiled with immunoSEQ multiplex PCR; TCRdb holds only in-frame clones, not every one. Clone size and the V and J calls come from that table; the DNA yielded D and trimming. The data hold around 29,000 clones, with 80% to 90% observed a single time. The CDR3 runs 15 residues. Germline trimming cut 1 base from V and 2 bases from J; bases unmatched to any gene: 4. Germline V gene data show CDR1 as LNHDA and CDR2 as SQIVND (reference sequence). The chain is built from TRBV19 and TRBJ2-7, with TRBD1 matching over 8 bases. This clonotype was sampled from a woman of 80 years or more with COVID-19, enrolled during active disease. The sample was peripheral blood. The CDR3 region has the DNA TGTGCCAGTAGTATAGGACAGGGGATAACCTACGAGCAGTACTTC. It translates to CASSIGQGITYEQYF. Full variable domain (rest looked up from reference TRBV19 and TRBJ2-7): DGGITQSPKYLFRKEGQNVTLSCEQNLNHDAMYWYRQDPGQGLRLIYYSQIVNDFQKGDIAEGYSVSREKKESFPLTVTSAQKNPTAFYLCASSIGQGITYEQYFGPGTRLTVT.